One and the same sample provided the 23 T cell receptor beta chains below, sequenced in a study of naive and memory T cell subsets. Study-level results: Especially in CD8 cells, naive repertoires contained a few larger clonotypes, possibly CD45RA-re-expressing memory cells.

The antigens for these receptors are not known. The beta constant-region primer was an equimolar mix of two oligonucleotides covering TRBC1 and TRBC2. Nested alpha and beta constant-region primers with the SP2 primer drove four PCR rounds on ligated cDNA. TCRdb fed the UMI-ligation and nested PCR reads into MiXCR, producing one record per CDR3 protein. Among some 110,000 distinct CDR3 sequences listed, 14% were seen once. Sequencing was carried out using naive CD8+ T cells from blood. These receptors all come from a human donor in good health.

This clonotype appeared a few times. The genes are TRBV11-2 and TRBJ2-1; D remains unclear. Trimming cost V 1 base and J 1 base, with 8 bases left between them. Germline values: CDR1 SGHAT, CDR2 FQNNGV. This CDR3 contains 15 residues. The CDR3 spells CASSLAVGSYNEQFF. As DNA, the CDR3 is TGTGCCAGCAGCTTAGCGGTGGGTTCCTACAATGAGCAGTTCTTC.

The chain is built from TRBV4-3 and TRBJ2-1, with 7 bases that match TRBD1. The CDR3 spans 17 residues. Germline assignment: CDR1 LGHNA and CDR2 YSLEER. The trim removed 0 bases at V and 6 bases at J, leaving 11 bases unmatched. CDR3: CASSQDGGQDEVNEQFF. In DNA form, the CDR3 reads TGCGCCAGCAGCCAAGACGGAGGACAGGACGAAGTCAATGAGCAGTTCTTC.

This clonotype was counted only a few times. The genes are TRBV3-1 and TRBJ2-3, with 8 bases lining up with TRBD2. CDR1 LGHDT and CDR2 YNNKEL come from the germline V gene (reference sequence). CDR3 length: 16 amino acids. J was trimmed by 4 bases and V by 3 bases; bases with no gene match: 9. The CDR3 sequence: CASSQGMTSEADTQYF. CDR3 coding DNA: TGTGCCAGCAGCCAGGGAATGACTAGCGAGGCAGATACGCAGTATTTT.

The gene calls are TRBV5-6 and TRBJ1-4, with D maybe TRBD1 (5 bases). The CDR3 is made up of 15 amino acids. CDR1 is SGHDT and CDR2 is YYEEEE in the germline V gene. Trimming shortened V by 0 bases and J by 0 bases, and 6 bases separated the two germline ends. CDR3 in amino acids: CASSLGGATNEKLFF. As DNA, the CDR3 is TGTGCCAGCAGCTTGGGGGGCGCAACTAATGAAAAACTGTTTTTT. The whole variable domain, remainder taken from reference TRBV5-6 and TRBJ1-4, is DAGVTQSPTHLIKTRGQQVTLRCSPKSGHDTVSWYQQALGQGPQFIFQYYEEEERQRGNFPDRFSGHQFPNYSSELNVNALLLGDSALYLCASSLGGATNEKLFFGSGTQLSVL.

This clonotype was detected a few times. The J gene is TRBJ1-5, the V gene TRBV6-1; the match to TRBD1 covers 10 bases. The CDR3 covers 16 residues. Germline values: CDR1 MNHNS, CDR2 SASEGT. After removal of 4 bases from V and 3 bases from J, the junction contained 6 bases not matched to a gene. The CDR3 coding sequence is TGTGCCAGCAGTGCTTGGGGGACAGGGGACAATCAGCCCCAGCATTTT. Its protein product is CASSAWGTGDNQPQHF.

This clonotype was seen repeatedly, ten times or more. The genes are TRBV24-1 and TRBJ2-5, with 7 bases fitting TRBD1. Germline lookup yields CDR1 KGHDR and CDR2 SFDVKD. V was clipped by 7 bases and J by 3 bases; unmatched bases: 4. The CDR3 is 13 residues long. The CDR3 sequence is CATRGTGEETQYF. CDR3 DNA sequence: TGTGCCACCAGGGGAACAGGGGAAGAGACCCAGTACTTC.

V usage is TRBV11-1 and J usage is TRBJ2-5; D call uncertain. This CDR3 comprises 12 residues. Germline CDR1 and CDR2: SGHAT and FQDESV (reference sequence). Trimming took off 8 bases at V and 5 bases at J, with 12 bases between the two ends. The CDR3 is CASGYSAETQYF. The CDR3 DNA sequence: TGTGCCAGCGGCTACTCGGCGGAGACCCAGTACTTC.

This clonotype appeared a few times. The CDR3 reads CASSPQEGSTYEQYF. The CDR3 region has the DNA TGTGCCAGCAGCCCGCAGGAGGGGTCGACATACGAGCAGTACTTC. The chain combines TRBV12-3 or TRBV12-4 with TRBJ2-7, with a possible D match to TRBD2 (6 bases). V lost 6 bases and J lost 4, with 19 bases in between. The CDR3 extends over 15 amino acids.

A word on this clonotype: A read error may be the cause here, since a much bigger clone is one base away. J is TRBJ1-1 and V is TRBV3-1; perhaps TRBD1 as D (6 bases). Trimming cost V 2 bases and J 4 bases, with 11 bases left between them. The germline CDR1 and CDR2 sequences are LGHDT and YNNKEL (reference sequence). The CDR3 length is 14 residues. CDR3: CASSQRTELTEAFF. DNA for the CDR3: TGTGCCAGCAGCCAAAGGACAGAGCTCACTGAAGCTTTCTTT.

The chain uses TRBV14 and TRBJ1-2; tentatively, D is TRBD1 (6 bases). The CDR3 is 14 amino acids. V was trimmed by 5 bases and J by 4 bases, leaving 14 bases between them. The germline CDR1 and CDR2 sequences are SGHDN and FVKESK. CDR3 coding DNA: TGTGCCAGCAGCATACAGGGAAATGGCTATGGCTACACCTTC. Translated: CASSIQGNGYGYTF. Looking up the rest from reference TRBV14 and TRBJ1-2 gives the full variable domain: EAGVTQFPSHSVIEKGQTVTLRCDPISGHDNLYWYRRVMGKEIKFLLHFVKESKQDESGMPNNRFLAERTGGTYSTLKVQPAELEDSGVYFCASSIQGNGYGYTFGSGTRLTVV.

The rearrangement links TRBV27 to TRBJ2-3; D is uncertain. Trimming removed 5 bases from V and 3 bases from J, with 12 bases in between. The CDR3 spans 14 residues. Germline CDR1 MNHEY, CDR2 SMNVEV (reference sequence). The CDR3 DNA is TGTGCCAGCAGTACCCCGCATAGAACAGATACGCAGTATTTT. Its protein is CASSTPHRTDTQYF.

This clonotype was seen at least ten times. This chain connects TRBV29-1 to TRBJ2-7, with 9 positions matching TRBD1. Germline trimming cut 6 bases from V and 4 bases from J; bases unmatched to any gene: 4. The CDR3 is 12 residues long. From germline, CDR1 is SQVTM and CDR2 ANQGSEA. The CDR3 DNA reads as TGCAGCGTCCCGGGACAGGGATACGAGCAGTACTTC. This gives the protein CSVPGQGYEQYF.

J is TRBJ2-1 and V is TRBV10-3; 7 bases map to TRBD2. This CDR3 is 20 amino acids long. The V gene's germline CDR1 is ENHRY and CDR2 SYGVKD. The ends lost 3 bases at V and 7 bases at J; junction bases unmatched: 24. The CDR3, as DNA: TGTGCCATCAGTGACCACTCGTCTCGAAGCGGGATCCTAACGGGGAATGAGCAGTTCTTC. It encodes CAISDHSSRSGILTGNEQFF.

This clonotype was seen a few times. The chain combines TRBV4-2 with TRBJ1-4; weak D call: TRBD1 (5 bases). The ends were cut back, 0 bases at V and 0 bases at J, with 8 bases in the middle. The length of the CDR3 is 16 residues. Germline V gene data show CDR1 as LGHNA and CDR2 as YNFKEQ. CDR3 protein: CASSQDDSATNEKLFF. The CDR3, as DNA: TGTGCCAGCAGCCAAGACGACAGCGCAACTAATGAAAAACTGTTTTTT.

In nucleotides, the CDR3 is TGCGCCAGCAGCCAAGATAACCCAGGGGTTGTCACCTACAATGAGCAGTTCTTC. Translation gives CASSQDNPGVVTYNEQFF. This chain joins TRBV4-3 and TRBJ2-1, with a possible D match to TRBD1 (6 bases). Germline values: CDR1 LGHNA, CDR2 YSLEER. V lost 0 bases and J 2 bases, leaving 17 bases between the germline ends. The CDR3 runs to 18 residues.

The J gene is TRBJ1-1, the V gene TRBV11-2, with D unclear. V was pared by 1 base and J by 0 bases, with 9 bases between. Germline lookup yields CDR1 SGHAT and CDR2 FQNNGV. The CDR3 sequence is 15 residues long. Written as DNA, the CDR3 is TGTGCCAGCAGCTTAGCATCACCGTTGAACACTGAAGCTTTCTTT. This translates into CASSLASPLNTEAFF.

This clonotype was recorded a few times. The chain is built from TRBV27 and TRBJ2-1, with 7 bases identical to TRBD1. The CDR3 covers 17 residues. Per germline, CDR1 MNHEY and CDR2 SMNVEV (reference sequence). The junction had 6 bases not matched to a gene; V was cut back by 1 base and J by 0 bases. The CDR3 reads CASSLYGTVSSYNEQFF. The DNA of the CDR3 is TGTGCCAGCAGTTTATACGGGACAGTAAGCTCCTACAATGAGCAGTTCTTC.

The rearrangement links TRBV19 to TRBJ2-1, with 10 positions matching TRBD2. Germline CDR1 is LNHDA and CDR2 is SQIVND (reference sequence). V gave up 4 bases and J gave up 3 bases; unmatched junction bases: 6. This CDR3 is 16 amino acids long. The CDR3 sequence: CASSTLAGASYNEQFF. CDR3 coding DNA: TGTGCCAGTAGTACCCTAGCGGGAGCTAGCTACAATGAGCAGTTCTTC. Variable domain in full (rest from reference TRBV19 and TRBJ2-1): DGGITQSPKYLFRKEGQNVTLSCEQNLNHDAMYWYRQDPGQGLRLIYYSQIVNDFQKGDIAEGYSVSREKKESFPLTVTSAQKNPTAFYLCASSTLAGASYNEQFFGPGTRLTVL.

Only a few counts were recorded for this clonotype. The chain uses TRBV6-5 and TRBJ2-7, with D perhaps TRBD1 (6 bases). V shed 6 bases and J shed 5 bases, with 14 bases lying between them. The germline CDR1 and CDR2 sequences are MNHEY and SVGAGI. The CDR3 is 13 residues long. CDR3 DNA sequence: TGTGCCAGCAGCATTGGGACACACAACGAGCAGTACTTC. Protein: CASSIGTHNEQYF.

This clonotype showed up just a few times. The genes are TRBV7-2 and TRBJ2-7; possibly TRBD1 for D (5 bases). The germline V gene encodes CDR1 SGHTA and CDR2 FQGNSA. V was shortened by 1 base and J by 2 bases, with 9 bases between the two germline ends. The CDR3 covers 14 residues. CDR3 residues: CASSLGMGPYEQYF. The CDR3 DNA sequence: TGTGCCAGCAGCTTAGGTATGGGGCCCTACGAGCAGTACTTC.

The V call is TRBV27, the J call TRBJ1-5; 7 nucleotides align to TRBD1. This CDR3 comprises 14 residues. Trimming at V came to 2 bases and at J to 4 bases, leaving 2 bases not matched to a gene. Germline V gene data show CDR1 as MNHEY and CDR2 as SMNVEV (reference sequence). The chain's CDR3 is CASSLQGGNQPQHF. Written as DNA, the CDR3 is TGTGCCAGCAGTTTACAGGGGGGGAATCAGCCCCAGCATTTT.

This clonotype was seen repeatedly, ten times or more. The rearrangement links TRBV7-3 to TRBJ2-1; D ambiguous. The CDR3 is 13 amino acids. Trimming stripped 2 bases from V and 3 bases from J, with 5 bases between. CDR1 and CDR2 from the germline V gene are SGHTA and FQGTGA. CDR3 protein: CASSLSGYNEQFF. The DNA of the CDR3 is TGTGCCAGCAGCTTATCCGGCTACAATGAGCAGTTCTTC.

This clonotype has a single count. This chain uses TRBV6-2 or TRBV6-3 with TRBJ2-7, with 10 bases aligning to TRBD1. The germline V gene encodes CDR1 MNHEY and CDR2 SVGEGT. CDR3 length: 16 amino acids. Germline trimming cut 2 bases from V and 1 base from J; bases unmatched to any gene: 5. This CDR3 reads CASSYGGQGESYEQYF. DNA of the CDR3: TGTGCCAGCAGTTACGGAGGACAGGGGGAATCCTACGAGCAGTACTTC.